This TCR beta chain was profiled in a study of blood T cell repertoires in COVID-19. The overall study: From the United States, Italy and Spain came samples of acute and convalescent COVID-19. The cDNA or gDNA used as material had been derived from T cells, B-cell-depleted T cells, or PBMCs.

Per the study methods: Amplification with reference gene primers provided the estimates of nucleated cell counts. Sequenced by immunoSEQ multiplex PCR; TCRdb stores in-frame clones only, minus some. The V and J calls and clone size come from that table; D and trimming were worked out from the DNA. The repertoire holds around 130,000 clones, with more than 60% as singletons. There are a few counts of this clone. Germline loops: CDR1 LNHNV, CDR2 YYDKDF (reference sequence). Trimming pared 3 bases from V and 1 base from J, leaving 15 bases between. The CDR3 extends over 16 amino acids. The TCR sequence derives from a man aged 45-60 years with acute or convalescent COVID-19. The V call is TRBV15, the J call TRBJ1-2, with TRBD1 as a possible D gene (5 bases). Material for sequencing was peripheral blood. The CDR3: CATSRGGVSGNYGYTF. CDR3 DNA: TGTGCCACCAGCAGGGGAGGGGTTTCGGGTAACTATGGCTACACCTTC.